These 28 T cell receptor beta chains came from one sample sequenced in a study of read filtering for tumor transcriptome and immune sequencing. Molecular barcoded adaptors covering alpha/delta and beta/gamma chains were used on 400 ng RNA. A single record per CDR3 protein comes from TCRdb applying MiXCR to the reads. The table includes some 38,000 distinct CDR3 sequences, roughly 13% detected once. The material sequenced was a population of CD138-negative cells sorted from bone marrow. Receptors were obtained from a donor at least 40 years old with multiple myeloma.

This clonotype was counted ten times or more. V is TRBV19 and J is TRBJ1-4, with D perhaps TRBD1 (5 bases). Germline values: CDR1 LNHDA, CDR2 SQIVND (reference sequence). The length of the CDR3 is 14 residues. V shed 5 bases and J shed 5 bases, with 12 bases lying between them. The CDR3 nucleotides are TGTGCCAGTAGTCCCCGGGGCTACAATGAAAAACTGTTTTTT. The encoded protein is CASSPRGYNEKLFF.

This clonotype has a count of ten or more. This chain links TRBV27 with TRBJ2-1, with 12 bases lining up with TRBD1. This CDR3 has 17 residues. J gave up 4 bases and V 4 bases, and 8 bases lay outside the gene matches. Per the germline V gene, CDR1 is MNHEY and CDR2 is SMNVEV (reference sequence). CDR3 sequence: CASSSTGTGGWYNEQFF. The DNA of the CDR3 is TGTGCCAGCAGTTCAACCGGGACAGGGGGCTGGTACAATGAGCAGTTCTTC.

There are many counts of this clonotype. The chain employs TRBV5-1 and TRBJ1-1; D may be TRBD1 (6 bases). V was clipped by 4 bases and J by 7 bases, with 11 bases between them. CDR1 and CDR2 (germline): SGHRS, YFSETQ. This CDR3 is built from 12 residues. The DNA for the CDR3 is TGCGCCAGCAGCCCGACAGGAGTTGAAGCTTTCTTT. Protein sequence: CASSPTGVEAFF.

V usage is TRBV15 and J usage is TRBJ2-6; a weak D match, TRBD2 (5 bases). The CDR3 runs to 16 residues. Trimming removed 3 bases from V and 1 base from J, with 10 bases in between. CDR1 is LNHNV and CDR2 is YYDKDF in the germline V gene (reference sequence). CDR3 nucleotides: TGTGCCACCAGCAGGGCCGGGGATTCTGGGGCCAACGTCCTGACTTTC. Translation gives CATSRAGDSGANVLTF.

This clonotype was seen repeatedly, ten times or more. The chain joins TRBV7-9 to TRBJ2-2, with D perhaps TRBD1 or TRBD2 (5 bases each). This CDR3 contains 16 residues. V was cut by 2 bases and J by 4 bases, with 14 bases left in between. Looked up from germline, CDR1 is SEHNR and CDR2 is FQNEAQ (reference sequence). CDR3 sequence: CASSLSRGVRTGELFF. CDR3 nucleotide sequence: TGTGCCAGCAGCTTAAGTCGAGGGGTCCGCACCGGGGAGCTGTTTTTT.

This clonotype was counted ten times or more. The chain recombines TRBV6-5 with TRBJ1-5; D is unclear. The ends were cut back, 6 bases at V and 8 bases at J, with 20 bases in the middle. Germline CDR1 and CDR2: MNHEY and SVGAGI. This CDR3 has 15 residues. CDR3 DNA: TGTGCCAGCAGCTACGGCGGAGGGCCTGGGGAGCCCCAGCATTTT. The encoded protein is CASSYGGGPGEPQHF.

In regard to this clonotype: Possible read error: a much larger clone is one base away. The chain has TRBV24-1 and TRBJ2-5; tentatively, D is TRBD1 (6 bases). In germline, CDR1 is KGHDR, CDR2 SFDVKD. Trimming left V 3 bases short and J 3 bases short, with 16 bases between. The CDR3 consists of 16 residues. CDR3 amino acids: CATSDRTVGREETQYF. CDR3 coding DNA: TGTGCCACCAGTGATCGGACAGTGGGCAGGGAAGAGACCCAGTACTTC.

In this sample, this clonotype turned up many times. V and J are TRBV6-2 or TRBV6-3 and TRBJ2-1, with TRBD2 matching over 8 bases. The germline V gene encodes CDR1 MNHEY and CDR2 SVGEGT. With V trimmed by 6 bases and J by 7 bases, 14 bases remained unmatched. The CDR3 length is 16 residues. DNA of the CDR3: TGTGCCAGCAGCCATCCAGCGGGAGAGGAAAAAAATGAGCAGTTCTTC. The encoded protein is CASSHPAGEEKNEQFF.

This clonotype was picked up many times. The rearrangement uses TRBV19 and TRBJ1-5; 7 bases are a match to TRBD1. Losses at the gene ends were 7 bases for V and 4 bases for J; bases not matched to a gene: 7. The CDR3 spans 14 residues. Germline CDR1 reads LNHDA; CDR2 reads SQIVND (reference sequence). The CDR3 sequence is CASTSRDSNQPQHF. The CDR3 nucleotides read TGTGCCAGTACCTCGAGGGACAGTAATCAGCCCCAGCATTTT.

This clonotype appeared a few times. A much larger clone sits a single nucleotide away, making a read error possible. CDR3 in DNA: TGCAGTGCCTCGTTGGACAGGGGGATGTCAGATACGCAGTATTTT. It specifies CSASLDRGMSDTQYF. This chain joins TRBV20-1 and TRBJ2-3, with 10 bases fitting TRBD1. V lost 6 bases to trimming and J lost 4 bases; unmatched junction nucleotides: 10. The CDR3 length is 15 residues. Germline assignment: CDR1 DFQATT and CDR2 SNEGSKA (reference sequence).

This clonotype was seen repeatedly, ten times or more. The V call is TRBV10-1, the J call TRBJ1-1; no definite D call. The germline CDR1 and CDR2 sequences are WNHNN and SYGVQD (reference sequence). V was shortened by 4 bases and J by 1 base, with 13 bases between the two germline ends. The CDR3 is 15 residues long. The CDR3 nucleotides are TGCGCCAGCAGTGCTTCCACCACTGGGAACACTGAAGCTTTCTTT. Translation: CASSASTTGNTEAFF.

This clonotype was counted between two and nine times. The V call is TRBV28, the J call TRBJ2-4; 9 bases line up with TRBD2. V dropped 7 bases and J dropped 9; count of bases not matched to a gene: 13. The CDR3 totals 15 residues. Germline CDR1 reads MDHEN; CDR2 reads SYDVKM. The CDR3 region is CASTVAGATRSIQYF. In nucleotides, the CDR3 is TGTGCCAGCACTGTAGCGGGAGCTACGAGGAGCATTCAGTACTTC.

On this clonotype itself: A far more abundant clone sits one base away, making this likely a read error. The rearrangement joins TRBV29-1 to TRBJ2-3; 10 positions match TRBD1. The CDR3 loop spans 14 amino acids. Looked up from germline, CDR1 is SQVTM and CDR2 is ANQGSEA. The CDR3 loop is CSVGTGVRTDTRYF. The CDR3 nucleotides read TGCAGCGTCGGGACAGGGGTCAGGACAGATACGCGGTATTTC.

In this sample, this clonotype turned up many times. The chain links TRBV4-2 to TRBJ2-2; D might be TRBD2 (5 bases). CDR1 is LGHNA and CDR2 is YNFKEQ in the germline V gene. The CDR3 length is 16 residues. V shed 4 bases and J shed 7 bases, with 19 bases lying between them. CDR3 bases: TGTGCCAGCAGCCTTACGAAGCACGGCAGCGGCGGGGAGCTGTTTTTT. Amino acid sequence: CASSLTKHGSGGELFF.

This clonotype has only one observation. The chain is built from TRBV2 and TRBJ2-1; possible D gene TRBD2, 5 bases. Trimming took off 4 bases at V and 3 bases at J, with 16 bases between the two ends. The CDR3 is 16 amino acids. Germline CDR1 SNHLY, CDR2 FYNNEI. Here the CDR3 DNA reads TGTGCCAGCAGTGCCGCCGCTAGAGCGGTCTACAATGAGCAGTTCTTC. Encoded protein: CASSAAARAVYNEQFF. Together with reference TRBV2 and TRBJ2-1, the CDR3 gives the full variable domain: EPEVTQTPSHQVTQMGQEVILRCVPISNHLYFYWYRQILGQKVEFLVSFYNNEISEKSEIFDDQFSVERPDGSNFTLKIRSTKLEDSAMYFCASSAAARAVYNEQFFGPGTRLTVL.

Remarks on this clonotype: The likely explanation is a read error, given a far larger clone one base away. The rearrangement links TRBV12-3 or TRBV12-4 to TRBJ2-1, with TRBD1 matching over 11 bases. This CDR3 has 14 amino acids. CDR3 sequence: CVSSSGQGGREQFF. CDR3 nucleotide sequence: TGTGTCAGCAGTTCGGGACAGGGGGGCCGGGAGCAGTTCTTC.

In its sample, this clonotype was seen many times. V usage is TRBV30 and J usage is TRBJ2-5; the match to TRBD2 covers 11 bases. This CDR3 contains 13 residues. After removal of 6 bases from V and 1 base from J, the junction contained 1 base not matched to a gene. Germline V lookup: CDR1 GTSNPN, CDR2 SVGIG (reference sequence). The CDR3 coding sequence is TGTGCCTGTAGCGGGAGGGCCCAAGAGACCCAGTACTTC. Amino acids: CACSGRAQETQYF.

Worth noting for this clonotype: An end of the junction differs from the germline gene, which may be a read error. The chain uses TRBV14 and TRBJ2-7; TRBD1 matches 8 bases. Germline CDR1 and CDR2: SGHDN and FVKESK. The CDR3 runs to 15 residues. CDR3 region: CASSQGLSGGYEQSF. DNA for the CDR3: TGTGCCAGCAGCCAAGGTCTGTCAGGGGGCTACGAGCAGAGCTTC.

This clonotype was picked up many times. This chain joins TRBV28 and TRBJ1-4, with 10 positions matching TRBD1. Germline trimming cut 6 bases from V and 4 bases from J; bases unmatched to any gene: 5. There are 15 residues in the CDR3. In germline, CDR1 is MDHEN, CDR2 SYDVKM. CDR3: CASRPGTGDNEKLFF. CDR3 coding DNA: TGTGCCAGCAGACCCGGGACAGGGGATAATGAAAAACTGTTTTTT. Variable domain in full (rest from reference TRBV28 and TRBJ1-4): DVKVTQSSRYLVKRTGEKVFLECVQDMDHENMFWYRQDPGLGLRLIYFSYDVKMKEKGDIPEGYSVSREKKERFSLILESASTNQTSMYLCASRPGTGDNEKLFFGSGTQLSVL.

A note on this clonotype: A much more abundant neighbour one base away suggests this may be a read error. This chain joins TRBV12-3 or TRBV12-4 and TRBJ2-1, with 7 bases that match TRBD2. Trimming took 7 bases from V and 5 from J; bases not matched to a gene: 11. This CDR3 is built from 15 residues. The chain's CDR3 is CASIPSGIGHNEQFF. The CDR3 nucleotides read TGTGCCAGCATCCCCAGCGGGATAGGGCACAATGAGCAGTTCTTC.

The chain has TRBV6-2 or TRBV6-3 and TRBJ2-1; 13 positions match TRBD2. Germline V lookup: CDR1 MNHEY, CDR2 SVGEGT. This CDR3 has 16 amino acids. V was clipped by 0 bases and J by 7 bases; unmatched bases: 3. Here the CDR3 DNA reads TGTGCCAGCAGTTACTCGACTAGCGGGAGGTGGAATGAGCAGTTCTTC. Its protein is CASSYSTSGRWNEQFF.

This clonotype appeared many times. This chain joins TRBV30 and TRBJ2-1; D perhaps matches TRBD1 (6 bases). Germline CDR1 and CDR2: GTSNPN and SVGIG (reference sequence). CDR3 length: 16 amino acids. Trimming shortened V by 2 bases and J by 0 bases, and 14 bases separated the two germline ends. CDR3 sequence reads: CAWSPDRPFSYNEQFF. The CDR3 DNA reads TGTGCCTGGAGTCCCGACAGGCCCTTCTCCTACAATGAGCAGTTCTTC.

This rearrangement joins TRBV20-1 to TRBJ2-2, with 9 bases matching TRBD1. The CDR3 has 16 residues. In germline, CDR1 is DFQATT, CDR2 SNEGSKA (reference sequence). J gave up 3 bases and V 6 bases, and 11 bases lay outside the gene matches. The CDR3 DNA follows: TGCAGTGCCCAAACCGGGACAGGGTCGGACACCGGGGAGCTGTTTTTT. Amino acids: CSAQTGTGSDTGELFF.

This clonotype was seen at least ten times. This sequence joins TRBV30 and TRBJ2-2; D remains unclear. Trimming stripped 2 bases from V and 6 bases from J, with 10 bases between. The CDR3 length is 13 residues. The germline V gene has CDR1 GTSNPN and CDR2 SVGIG (reference sequence). The DNA for the CDR3 is TGTGCCTGGAGTCCGTTTGGTCCCGGGGAGCTGTTTTTT. Translated: CAWSPFGPGELFF.

This clonotype was observed once. V is TRBV6-2 or TRBV6-3 and J is TRBJ2-5; TRBD2 matches at 11 bases. Losses at the gene ends were 5 bases for V and 5 bases for J; bases not matched to a gene: 4. The germline V gene encodes CDR1 MNHEY and CDR2 SVGEGT. The CDR3 spans 14 residues. This chain's CDR3 is CASSTTSGGETQYF. CDR3 sequence (DNA): TGTGCCAGCAGTACAACTAGCGGGGGCGAGACCCAGTACTTC.

A few counts support this clonotype. A much more abundant neighbour one base away suggests this may be a read error. This chain uses TRBV5-6 with TRBJ2-2; 7 bases agree with TRBD1. Germline assignment: CDR1 SGHDT and CDR2 YYEEEE. The CDR3 sequence is 16 residues long. The DNA of the CDR3 is TGTGCCAGCAGCAGAGCCGGGACAGCTTTTTACGGGGAGCTGTCTTTT. It yields the protein CASSRAGTAFYGELSF. Looking up the rest from reference TRBV5-6 and TRBJ2-2 gives the full variable domain: DAGVTQSPTHLIKTRGQQVTLRCSPKSGHDTVSWYQQALGQGPQFIFQYYEEEERQRGNFPDRFSGHQFPNYSSELNVNALLLGDSALYLCASSRAGTAFYGELSFGEGSRLTVL.

This clonotype came up many times. The chain is built from TRBV7-3 and TRBJ2-3; possibly TRBD2 for D (6 bases). Germline CDR1 and CDR2: SGHTA and FQGTGA. The CDR3 extends over 14 amino acids. V lost 5 bases and J 2 bases, leaving 11 bases between the germline ends. The CDR3, as DNA: TGTGCCAGCAGCCCCGGGACTTACACAGATACGCAGTATTTT. It is translated as CASSPGTYTDTQYF.

This clonotype occurred a few times. Since no conserved phenylalanine or tryptophan closes the CDR3, a read error is the likely cause. This chain connects TRBV12-3 or TRBV12-4 to TRBJ2-5; either TRBD1 or TRBD2 may supply D (5 bases each). V shed 4 bases and J shed 4 bases, with 13 bases lying between them. The CDR3 spans 14 residues. The CDR3 here is CASSWVGDVETQYL. DNA of the CDR3: TGTGCCAGCAGTTGGGTTGGGGACGTAGAGACCCAGTACCTC.